Shown below are 9 T cell receptor beta chains from a single sample sequenced in a study of shared clonotypes between healthy human individuals. The method was immunoSEQ multiplex PCR; TCRdb's version includes in-frame clones alone and lacks a portion of them. The table includes 950,000 to 1,100,000 clones, 75% detected once. Sequencing was performed on memory CD4+ T cells sorted from blood. The subset here: CD45RA-negative fraction. These TCRs come from a man younger than 30 in good health.

As for this clone: The same CDR3 is also encoded by other DNA sequences in this sample. The chain couples TRBV7-2 to TRBJ2-7; 7 bases agree with TRBD2. From germline, CDR1 is SGHTA and CDR2 FQGNSA. The trim removed 3 bases at V and 3 bases at J, leaving 2 bases unmatched. CDR3 length: 13 residues. CDR3 sequence reads: CASSLREGYEQYF. CDR3 in DNA: TGTGCCAGCAGCTTGAGGGAGGGCTACGAGCAGTACTTC.

This CDR3 is CAWGSGLDTQYF. The CDR3 coding sequence is TGTGCCTGGGGTTCGGGCCTAGATACGCAGTATTTT. V is TRBV30 and J is TRBJ2-3, with D hard to call. The CDR3 is 12 amino acids. Germline CDR1 is GTSNPN and CDR2 is SVGIG (reference sequence). The ends were cut back, 5 bases at V and 5 bases at J, with 11 bases in the middle.

V gene TRBV6-1 combines with J gene TRBJ1-4; D is uncertain. V lost 7 bases, J lost 5 bases, and 17 bases lay in between. CDR3 length equals 15 residues. CDR1 and CDR2 (germline): MNHNS, SASEGT. The CDR3 DNA follows: TGTGCCAGCACAAGCCAGAGGGTCTCGAATGAAAAACTGTTTTTT. This translates into CASTSQRVSNEKLFF.

The chain is built from TRBV10-3 and TRBJ1-4, with 8 bases matching TRBD1. V shed 0 bases, J shed 11 bases, and the junction held 5 bases outside the gene matches. This CDR3 comprises 14 residues. The germline V gene encodes CDR1 ENHRY and CDR2 SYGVKD. This CDR3 is CAISESATGVKLFF. In DNA, the CDR3 is TGTGCCATCAGTGAGTCCGCGACAGGGGTTAAACTGTTTTTT.

The chain couples TRBV7-9 to TRBJ1-6; D is perhaps TRBD1 (5 bases). V was clipped by 7 bases and J by 10 bases, with 14 bases between them. CDR1 and CDR2 (germline): SEHNR, FQNEAQ (reference sequence). This CDR3 has 13 amino acids. DNA of the CDR3: TGTGCCAGCACCACAACAGGCGAATCACCCCTCCACTTT. Translation: CASTTTGESPLHF.

This chain connects TRBV7-2 to TRBJ2-1, with D possibly being TRBD2 (5 bases). Looked up from germline, CDR1 is SGHTA and CDR2 is FQGNSA. The ends were cut back, 11 bases at V and 4 bases at J, with 12 bases in the middle. This CDR3 region has 12 residues. CDR3 loop: CASGFLYNEQFF. The CDR3 DNA reads as TGTGCCTCGGGGTTTCTATACAATGAGCAGTTCTTC.

With regard to this clone: This sample also contains other DNA sequences that code for the same CDR3. This chain uses TRBV30 with TRBJ1-6; D gene uncertain. The V gene lost 4 bases and the J gene lost 10 bases, with 8 bases spanning the gap. The CDR3 spans 11 residues. Germline V CDR1 and CDR2: GTSNPN, SVGIG (reference sequence). In nucleotides, the CDR3 is TGTGCCTGGACTAACGACTCACCCCTCCACTTT. It translates to CAWTNDSPLHF.

The chain couples TRBV7-2 to TRBJ1-5, with D uncertain. CDR3 length: 15 amino acids. CDR1 and CDR2 from the germline V gene are SGHTA and FQGNSA. The ends were cut back, 4 bases at V and 2 bases at J, with 12 bases in the middle. CDR3: CASSSDGWGNQPQHF. In nucleotides, the CDR3 is TGTGCCAGCAGCTCAGACGGTTGGGGCAATCAGCCCCAGCATTTT.

The rearrangement uses TRBV6-5 and TRBJ1-2; 7 positions agree with TRBD1. The V segment lost 5 bases and the J segment 4 bases; nucleotides outside the gene matches: 7. CDR3 length: 14 residues. Germline V gene lookup returns CDR1 MNHEY and CDR2 SVGAGI. CDR3 sequence: CASSPNTGVYGYTF. The DNA for the CDR3 is TGTGCCAGCAGTCCGAATACAGGGGTCTATGGCTACACCTTC.